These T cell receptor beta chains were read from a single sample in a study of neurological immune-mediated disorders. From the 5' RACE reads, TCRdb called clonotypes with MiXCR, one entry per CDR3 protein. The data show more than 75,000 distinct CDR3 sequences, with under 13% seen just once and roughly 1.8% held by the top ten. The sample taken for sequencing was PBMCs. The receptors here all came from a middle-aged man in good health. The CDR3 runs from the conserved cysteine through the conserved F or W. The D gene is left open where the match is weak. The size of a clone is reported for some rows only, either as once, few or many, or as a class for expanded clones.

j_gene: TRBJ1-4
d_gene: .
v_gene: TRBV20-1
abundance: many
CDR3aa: CSARRLGDEKLFF
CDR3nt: TGCAGTGCTAGACGGCTCGGCGATGAAAAACTGTTTTTT

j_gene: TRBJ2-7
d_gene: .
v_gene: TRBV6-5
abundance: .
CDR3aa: CASSDRSSSYEQYF
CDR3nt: TGTGCCAGCAGCGACAGGTCTAGCTCCTACGAGCAGTACTTC

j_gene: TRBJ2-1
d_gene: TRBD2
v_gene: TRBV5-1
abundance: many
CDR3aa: CASRLTSGGIKDEQFF
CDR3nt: TGCGCCAGCAGGTTGACTAGCGGGGGAATTAAGGATGAGCAGTTCTTC

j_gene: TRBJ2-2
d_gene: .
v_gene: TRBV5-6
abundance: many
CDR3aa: CASSLGAYTGELFF
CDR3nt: TGTGCCAGCAGCTTGGGTGCCTACACCGGGGAGCTGTTTTTT

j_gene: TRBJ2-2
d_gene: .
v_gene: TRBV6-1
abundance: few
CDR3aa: CASSEALRWQGNTGELFF
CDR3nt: TGTGCCAGCAGTGAAGCGCTTCGGTGGCAGGGAAACACCGGGGAGCTGTTTTTT

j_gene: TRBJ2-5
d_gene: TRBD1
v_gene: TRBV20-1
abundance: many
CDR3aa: CSARRGQLVETQYF
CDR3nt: TGCAGTGCTAGACGGGGACAGTTGGTAGAGACCCAGTACTTC

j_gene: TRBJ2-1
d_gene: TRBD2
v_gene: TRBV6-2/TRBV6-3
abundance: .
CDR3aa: CASRVPGLADLYNEQFF
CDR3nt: TGTGCCAGCAGAGTACCTGGACTAGCGGACTTATACAATGAGCAGTTCTTC

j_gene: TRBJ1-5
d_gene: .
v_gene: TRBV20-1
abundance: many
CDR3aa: CSAKRGNSNQPQHF
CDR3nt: TGCAGTGCTAAAAGGGGCAATAGCAATCAGCCCCAGCATTTT

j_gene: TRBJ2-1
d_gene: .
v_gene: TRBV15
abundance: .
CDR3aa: CATSRAPAGEQFF
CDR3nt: TGTGCCACCAGCAGAGCCCCTGCCGGCGAGCAGTTCTTC

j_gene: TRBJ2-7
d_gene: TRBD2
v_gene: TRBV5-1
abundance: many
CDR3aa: CASSTFSGGSSYEQYF
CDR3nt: TGCGCCAGCAGCACCTTTAGCGGGGGGAGCTCCTACGAGCAGTACTTC

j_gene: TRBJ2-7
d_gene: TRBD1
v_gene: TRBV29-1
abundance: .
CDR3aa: CSAAGTGGYEQYF
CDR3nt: TGCAGTGCCGCCGGGACAGGGGGCTACGAGCAGTACTTC

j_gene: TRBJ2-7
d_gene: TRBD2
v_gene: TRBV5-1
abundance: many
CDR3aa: CASSITSGRIYEQYF
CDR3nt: TGCGCCAGCAGCATAACTAGCGGGAGGATCTACGAGCAGTACTTC

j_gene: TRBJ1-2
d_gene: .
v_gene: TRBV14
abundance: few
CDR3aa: CASSPLETNYGYTF
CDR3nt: TGTGCCAGCAGCCCTCTTGAGACCAACTATGGCTACACCTTC

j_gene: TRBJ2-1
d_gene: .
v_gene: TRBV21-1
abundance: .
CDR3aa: CASSKAMQGGDNEQFF
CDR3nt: TGTGCCAGCAGCAAAGCAATGCAGGGGGGAGACAATGAGCAGTTCTTC

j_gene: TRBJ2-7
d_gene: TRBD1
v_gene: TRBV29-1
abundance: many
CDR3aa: CSVGTWDSSYEQYF
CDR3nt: TGCAGCGTCGGTACCTGGGACAGCTCCTACGAGCAGTACTTC

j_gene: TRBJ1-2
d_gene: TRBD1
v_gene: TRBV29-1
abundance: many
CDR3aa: CSVGTGDWEGYTF
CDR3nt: TGCAGCGTTGGCACAGGGGACTGGGAGGGCTACACCTTC

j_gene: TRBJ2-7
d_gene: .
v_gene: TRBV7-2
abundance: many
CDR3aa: CASSLPQGHYEQYF
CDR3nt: TGTGCCAGCAGCTTACCCCAGGGACACTACGAGCAGTACTTC

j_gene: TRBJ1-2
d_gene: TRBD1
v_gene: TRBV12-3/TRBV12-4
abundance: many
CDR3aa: CASSLTLQGAYGYTF
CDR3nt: TGTGCCAGCAGTTTAACTCTGCAGGGGGCGTATGGCTACACCTTC

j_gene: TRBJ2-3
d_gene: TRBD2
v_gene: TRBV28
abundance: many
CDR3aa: CASRLGSGADTQYF
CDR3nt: TGTGCCAGCCGTTTGGGAAGCGGGGCAGATACGCAGTATTTT

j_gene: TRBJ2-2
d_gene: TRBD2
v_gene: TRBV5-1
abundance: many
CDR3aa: CASSPVAGGTGELFF
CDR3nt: TGCGCCAGCAGCCCCGTAGCGGGGGGGACCGGGGAGCTGTTTTTT

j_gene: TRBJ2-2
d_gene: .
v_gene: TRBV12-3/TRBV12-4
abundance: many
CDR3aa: CASSEPAPANTGELFF
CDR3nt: TGTGCCAGCAGTGAACCCGCTCCGGCAAACACCGGGGAGCTGTTTTTT

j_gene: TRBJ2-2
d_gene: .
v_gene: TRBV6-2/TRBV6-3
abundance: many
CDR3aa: CASSYSSSYGELFF
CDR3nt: TGTGCCAGCAGTTACTCGAGCTCCTACGGGGAGCTGTTTTTT